A single sample gave rise to the 32 T cell receptor beta chains below, sequenced in a study of Tregs in tolerant kidney transplant recipients. Repertoires were generated with immunoSEQ multiplex PCR, while TCRdb's copy carries only in-frame clones and drops some. The table has fewer than 100,000 clones, roughly 90% seen once. The sample here was Tregs from blood, taken before the transplant. The receptors stem from a human donor who received a combined kidney and bone marrow transplant.

The chain employs TRBV11-2 and TRBJ2-1; TRBD2 matches at 9 bases. J was trimmed by 6 bases and V by 3 bases; bases with no gene match: 9. Germline V lookup: CDR1 SGHAT, CDR2 FQNNGV. The length of the CDR3 is 16 residues. The CDR3 DNA sequence: TGTGCCAGCAGCTTTTTGGGGTTAGCGGGAGCCAATGAGCAGTTCTTC. This codes for CASSFLGLAGANEQFF.

The chain joins TRBV5-1 to TRBJ2-1, with 10 bases matching TRBD2. This CDR3 contains 16 residues. CDR1 is SGHRS and CDR2 is YFSETQ in the germline V gene. The ends lost 5 bases at V and 4 bases at J; junction bases unmatched: 9. The CDR3 loop reads CASSFAGLADYNEQFF. The CDR3, as DNA: TGCGCCAGCAGTTTTGCCGGACTAGCGGATTACAATGAGCAGTTCTTC.

The CDR3 protein is CASGLYYGANVLTF. The CDR3 DNA reads as TGTGCCAGCGGCCTGTATTACGGGGCCAACGTCCTGACTTTC. This sequence joins TRBV6-5 and TRBJ2-6, with D unresolved. In germline, CDR1 is MNHEY, CDR2 SVGAGI. This CDR3 spans 14 amino acids. V was clipped by 8 bases and J by 4 bases, with 12 bases between them.

J is TRBJ2-2 and V is TRBV7-2; 7 bases agree with TRBD1. CDR1 is SGHTA and CDR2 is FQGNSA in the germline V gene. The CDR3 totals 16 residues. Trimming removed 2 bases from V and 3 bases from J; junction bases left unmatched: 6. The CDR3 nucleotides are TGTGCCAGCAGCTTAATGATAGGGGGCGACACCGGGGAGCTGTTTTTT. It specifies CASSLMIGGDTGELFF.

V and J are TRBV7-2 and TRBJ2-5, with D perhaps TRBD2 (5 bases). Germline loops: CDR1 SGHTA, CDR2 FQGNSA. Trimming stripped 4 bases from V and 2 bases from J, with 11 bases between. The CDR3 has 14 residues. CDR3: CASSSRRVQETQYF. In DNA form, the CDR3 reads TGTGCCAGCAGCTCCCGGCGGGTTCAAGAGACCCAGTACTTC.

V and J are TRBV2 and TRBJ2-7; weak D call: TRBD2 (5 bases). V dropped 6 bases and J dropped 0 bases, with 6 bases sitting between them. Germline-derived CDR1 and CDR2 are SNHLY and FYNNEI. The CDR3 spans 12 residues. The CDR3 is CASRRDSYEQYF. For the CDR3, the DNA is TGTGCCAGCAGGAGGGACTCCTACGAGCAGTACTTC.

This clone was counted once. The CDR3 DNA reads TGTGCCAGCAGTCTTTCTCTGAGACAGGGAGATTACAATGAGCAGTTCTTC. It encodes CASSLSLRQGDYNEQFF. The J gene is TRBJ2-1, the V gene TRBV27; 7 bases are shared with TRBD1. The ends lost 5 bases at V and 4 bases at J; junction bases unmatched: 14. CDR1 and CDR2 from the germline V gene are MNHEY and SMNVEV (reference sequence). This CDR3 comprises 17 residues.

The chain employs TRBV18 and TRBJ1-2, with D perhaps matching TRBD1 (5 bases). The CDR3 loop spans 14 amino acids. The V gene's germline CDR1 is KGHSH and CDR2 LQKENI. The ends were cut back, 0 bases at V and 8 bases at J, with 13 bases in the middle. CDR3 in amino acids: CASSPPLKGEGYTF. DNA for the CDR3: TGTGCCAGCTCACCACCGTTAAAAGGGGAAGGCTACACCTTC.

This clone occurred once. Germline and junction disagree at one end, which may indicate a read error. The J gene is TRBJ2-7, the V gene TRBV2, with 7 positions matching TRBD1. This CDR3 region has 14 residues. Germline lookup yields CDR1 SNHLY and CDR2 FYNNEI. CDR3 sequence: CASIWRGGSHEQYF. Written as DNA, the CDR3 is TGTGCCAGCATCTGGAGAGGGGGCTCCCACGAGCAGTACTTC.

The V gene is TRBV6-5, the J gene TRBJ2-5, with 11 nucleotides matching TRBD2. The germline V gene has CDR1 MNHEY and CDR2 SVGAGI. V was clipped by 4 bases and J by 4 bases; unmatched bases: 2. The CDR3 loop spans 14 amino acids. CDR3 residues: CASSSSGRLETQYF. CDR3 DNA: TGTGCCAGCAGTTCTAGCGGGAGGTTAGAGACCCAGTACTTC.

V usage is TRBV18 and J usage is TRBJ2-7; TRBD2 is a possible D gene (5 bases). This CDR3 region has 13 residues. Deletions cut 4 bases from V and 6 bases from J, with 13 bases between. Germline V lookup: CDR1 KGHSH, CDR2 LQKENI. This chain's CDR3 is CASSRASSSEQYF. CDR3 sequence (DNA): TGTGCCAGCTCACGGGCTAGCAGTAGCGAGCAGTACTTC.

Written as DNA, the CDR3 is TGTGCCAGTAGTATAACCCCACAGGGGGCTCACTATGGCTACACCTTC. Protein: CASSITPQGAHYGYTF. The rearrangement joins TRBV19 to TRBJ1-2; 9 nucleotides align to TRBD1. Germline CDR1 reads LNHDA; CDR2 reads SQIVND (reference sequence). The CDR3 is 16 amino acids. V lost 2 bases to trimming and J lost 3 bases; unmatched junction nucleotides: 7. Variable domain in full (rest from reference TRBV19 and TRBJ1-2): DGGITQSPKYLFRKEGQNVTLSCEQNLNHDAMYWYRQDPGQGLRLIYYSQIVNDFQKGDIAEGYSVSREKKESFPLTVTSAQKNPTAFYLCASSITPQGAHYGYTFGSGTRLTVV.

J is TRBJ2-5 and V is TRBV30; tentative D call: TRBD2 (7 bases). The germline V gene has CDR1 GTSNPN and CDR2 SVGIG (reference sequence). The germline V and J ends were trimmed by 5 bases and 5 bases, with 18 bases remaining between them. The CDR3 has 14 amino acids. CDR3 loop: CAWDRGGRTETQYF. DNA for the CDR3: TGTGCCTGGGATAGGGGGGGGCGGACGGAGACCCAGTACTTC.

V and J are TRBV30 and TRBJ2-2; unclear D gene. V lost 2 bases, J lost 4 bases, and 11 bases lay in between. This CDR3 region has 14 residues. CDR1 is GTSNPN, CDR2 SVGIG, per germline (reference sequence). CDR3: CAWSRLTSTGELFF. Here the CDR3 DNA reads TGTGCCTGGAGTAGATTGACGAGCACCGGGGAGCTGTTTTTT.

The genes are TRBV10-1 and TRBJ2-7; 8 bases are shared with TRBD1. The J segment lost 7 bases and the V segment lost 5 bases, leaving 10 bases of the junction unmatched. Germline V gene data show CDR1 as WNHNN and CDR2 as SYGVQD (reference sequence). The CDR3 is 14 residues long. DNA of the CDR3: TGCGCCAGCAGTCCGGGACAGGCGGCCCTAGAGCAGTACTTC. Translated: CASSPGQAALEQYF.

The chain joins TRBV5-1 to TRBJ1-1; unclear D gene. V shed 0 bases and J shed 1 base, with 19 bases lying between them. Per germline, CDR1 SGHRS and CDR2 YFSETQ. The CDR3 covers 18 residues. The CDR3 sequence: CASSLVGSNIRTNTEAFF. As DNA, the CDR3 is TGCGCCAGCAGCTTGGTAGGGAGCAATATCAGAACGAACACTGAAGCTTTCTTT.

This clone has a handful of counts. The V and J genes are TRBV6-5 and TRBJ2-5; D may correspond to TRBD1 or TRBD2 (8 bases each). Per germline, CDR1 MNHEY and CDR2 SVGAGI. V dropped 10 bases and J dropped 5 bases, with 17 bases sitting between them. This CDR3 is 13 amino acids long. As DNA, the CDR3 is TGTGCCACCCAGGGGGCGGGAGGTGAGACCCAGTACTTC. Translation gives CATQGAGGETQYF.

This chain links TRBV19 with TRBJ2-1, with a possible D match to TRBD2 (5 bases). Trimming took off 5 bases at V and 6 bases at J, with 17 bases between the two ends. CDR1 is LNHDA and CDR2 is SQIVND in the germline V gene (reference sequence). The CDR3 spans 15 residues. The CDR3 DNA reads TGTGCCAGTAGTGTCCTAGTGGCGGGTTCCAATGAGCAGTTCTTC. It translates to CASSVLVAGSNEQFF.

This chain joins TRBV7-8 and TRBJ1-4, with D perhaps matching TRBD1 (5 bases). Between the trimmed V and J ends, which lost 5 bases and 2 bases, there was a span of 6 bases. The germline CDR1 and CDR2 sequences are SGHVS and FQNEAQ. The CDR3 is made up of 13 amino acids. CDR3 sequence reads: CASSTGTNEKLFF. In DNA form, the CDR3 reads TGTGCCAGCAGCACAGGTACTAATGAAAAACTGTTTTTT.

V and J are TRBV19 and TRBJ2-2, with unresolved D. Germline CDR1 LNHDA, CDR2 SQIVND (reference sequence). The CDR3 length is 14 residues. V lost 7 bases and J lost 0, with 9 bases in between. The CDR3 loop reads CASKSMANTGELFF. DNA of the CDR3: TGTGCCAGTAAATCGATGGCGAACACCGGGGAGCTGTTTTTT.

The V gene is TRBV5-1, the J gene TRBJ1-6; 9 bases match TRBD1. The CDR3 length is 14 residues. The germline gives CDR1 SGHRS, CDR2 YFSETQ. The junction had 1 base not matched to a gene; V was cut back by 0 bases and J by 9 bases. CDR3 coding DNA: TGCGCCAGCAGCTTGGGACAGGGGGTTTCACCCCTCCACTTT. Its translation is CASSLGQGVSPLHF.

This chain links TRBV6-5 with TRBJ2-7, with 8 bases lining up with TRBD2. This CDR3 comprises 12 residues. Unmatched junction bases numbered 7, after V lost 9 bases and J lost 6 bases. Germline CDR1 MNHEY, CDR2 SVGAGI. CDR3 nucleotides: TGTGCCAGTAAGCGGGAGAACGGCGAGCAGTACTTC. Translation gives CASKRENGEQYF.

The chain joins TRBV9 to TRBJ1-1; 9 bases line up with TRBD1. V gave up 3 bases and J gave up 6 bases; unmatched junction bases: 12. The CDR3 loop spans 16 amino acids. Germline-derived CDR1 and CDR2 are SGDLS and YYNGEE. CDR3 protein: CASSANRQGGYAEAFF. The CDR3 DNA is TGTGCCAGCAGCGCCAACCGACAGGGGGGGTACGCTGAAGCTTTCTTT.

V and J are TRBV10-3 and TRBJ2-4, with unresolved D. V lost 6 bases and J 0 bases, leaving 15 bases between the germline ends. The CDR3 contains 16 residues. Germline assignment: CDR1 ENHRY and CDR2 SYGVKD. CDR3 in DNA: TGTGCCATCAGCCCTTCAGGCGGCTTAGCCAAAAACATTCAGTACTTC. It is translated as CAISPSGGLAKNIQYF.

The chain is built from TRBV4-1 and TRBJ2-6, with 13 bases identical to TRBD2. Germline lookup yields CDR1 MGHRA and CDR2 YSYEKL. The CDR3 covers 20 residues. The junction had 9 bases not matched to a gene; V was cut back by 1 base and J by 3 bases. As DNA, the CDR3 is TGCGCCAGCAGCCAAGTTTTTGACGGACTAGCGGGAGATGGGGCCAACGTCCTGACTTTC. Translated: CASSQVFDGLAGDGANVLTF.

V is TRBV27 and J is TRBJ1-1; 8 nucleotides align to TRBD1. With 5 bases clipped from V and 4 bases from J, the junction kept 9 bases outside the gene matches. The CDR3 consists of 15 residues. CDR1 is MNHEY and CDR2 is SMNVEV in the germline V gene (reference sequence). CDR3: CASSIIRGRTTEAFF. The CDR3 DNA sequence: TGTGCCAGCAGTATCATCAGGGGGCGGACCACTGAAGCTTTCTTT.

The chain recombines TRBV19 with TRBJ1-5; no reliable D call. The germline V and J ends were trimmed by 0 bases and 11 bases, with 8 bases remaining between them. Germline lookup yields CDR1 LNHDA and CDR2 SQIVND (reference sequence). CDR3 length: 12 amino acids. The CDR3 here is CASSIDRGSQHF. Here the CDR3 DNA reads TGTGCCAGTAGTATAGATCGGGGATCCCAGCATTTT.

The V gene is TRBV7-9, the J gene TRBJ2-7, with TRBD1 as a possible D gene (6 bases). The CDR3 is 14 residues long. Trimming removed 1 base at V and 6 bases at J, with 13 bases between. Germline CDR1 and CDR2: SEHNR and FQNEAQ (reference sequence). CDR3 loop: CASSLVQGTAEQYF. The CDR3 nucleotides are TGTGCCAGCAGCTTAGTCCAGGGGACCGCCGAGCAGTACTTC.

This sequence joins TRBV4-3 and TRBJ2-1; D may correspond to TRBD1 or TRBD2 (7 bases each). The V gene lost 2 bases and the J gene lost 0 bases, with 14 bases spanning the gap. Per the germline V gene, CDR1 is LGHNA and CDR2 is YSLEER. The CDR3 covers 17 residues. The CDR3 here is CASSQSRGGLSYNEQFF. DNA for the CDR3: TGCGCCAGCAGCCAATCCAGGGGGGGCCTCTCCTACAATGAGCAGTTCTTC.

CDR3 nucleotides: TGTGCCAGCAGCTTAGGGGTTCGTGGCGGGGAGGACTACGAGCAGTACTTC. Translated: CASSLGVRGGEDYEQYF. The chain joins TRBV11-1 to TRBJ2-7; a possible D gene is TRBD2 (6 bases). Germline V gene data show CDR1 as SGHAT and CDR2 as FQDESV (reference sequence). The CDR3 runs 17 residues. V lost 1 base to trimming and J lost 3 bases, with 19 bases between them.

This chain joins TRBV5-1 and TRBJ1-2; 9 nucleotides match TRBD1. This CDR3 is built from 14 residues. The junction had 2 bases not matched to a gene; V was cut back by 4 bases and J by 1 base. The germline gives CDR1 SGHRS, CDR2 YFSETQ. CDR3 sequence: CASSQGQGNYGYTF. The CDR3 DNA reads TGCGCCAGCAGCCAGGGACAGGGTAACTATGGCTACACCTTC.

As for this clone: One junction end does not reproduce the germline sequence, and a read error may be involved. The chain recombines TRBV7-7 with TRBJ2-5, with D perhaps being TRBD1 or TRBD2 (7 bases each). The CDR3 spans 15 residues. Germline V gene data show CDR1 as SSHAT and CDR2 as FNYEAQ (reference sequence). CDR3 nucleotide sequence: TGTGCTAGCAGCGGCAGGGGGGGGTATCAAGAGACCCAGTACTTC. It yields the protein CASSGRGGYQETQYF.